These 24 T cell receptor beta chains were all obtained from the same sample, sequenced in a study of blood T cell repertoires in COVID-19. The data were produced by immunoSEQ multiplex PCR, yet TCRdb's version contains in-frame clones alone and is incomplete. Among 200,000 to 300,000 clones listed, around nine tenths were seen once. The source material was peripheral blood. The origin of the receptors is a man aged 35 to 55 who had recovered from COVID-19.

This clone has only a few counts. This chain joins TRBV27 and TRBJ1-1, with D tentatively TRBD1 (5 bases). The CDR3 loop spans 13 amino acids. CDR1 and CDR2 from the germline V gene are MNHEY and SMNVEV (reference sequence). Trimming cost V 6 bases and J 1 base, with 9 bases left between them. The CDR3 loop reads CASRRGGNTEAFF. The CDR3 coding sequence is TGTGCCAGCAGAAGGGGTGGGAACACTGAAGCTTTCTTT.

This rearrangement joins TRBV19 to TRBJ1-2, with TRBD1 identical over 9 bases. CDR1 is LNHDA and CDR2 is SQIVND in the germline V gene (reference sequence). V trimming: 6 bases; J trimming: 7 bases; junction bases outside the gene matches: 12. The CDR3 length is 15 residues. CDR3 sequence: CASSQGTGGAFGYTF. The CDR3 nucleotides read TGTGCCAGTAGCCAAGGAACAGGGGGCGCGTTTGGCTACACCTTC.

The rearrangement links TRBV4-2 to TRBJ2-2; a possible D gene is TRBD2 (6 bases). The CDR3 extends over 16 amino acids. Trimming took 1 base from V and 5 from J, leaving 14 bases between them. Germline CDR1 LGHNA, CDR2 YNFKEQ. CDR3 amino acids: CASSQGGPGGTGELFF. CDR3 nucleotides: TGTGCCAGCAGCCAAGGCGGCCCCGGAGGGACCGGGGAGCTGTTTTTT.

This chain connects TRBV6-1 to TRBJ2-2, with 9 bases lining up with TRBD2. The CDR3 runs to 15 residues. The germline V gene encodes CDR1 MNHNS and CDR2 SASEGT. V shed 1 base, J shed 8 bases, and the junction held 5 bases outside the gene matches. The CDR3 nucleotides are TGTGCCAGCAGTGAAGTGGCGGGAGGGCGTGGGGAGCTGTTTTTT. It encodes CASSEVAGGRGELFF.

The chain uses TRBV13 and TRBJ1-1; D possibly corresponds to TRBD1 (5 bases). CDR1 PRHDT and CDR2 FYEKMQ come from the germline V gene (reference sequence). Trimming removed 1 base from V and 12 bases from J, with 15 bases in between. This CDR3 region has 13 residues. Here the CDR3 DNA reads TGTGCCAGCAGCTTAGAGTCAGGGACTCGAACTTTCTTT. Its protein is CASSLESGTRTFF. Filled out from reference TRBV13 and TRBJ1-1, the complete variable domain reads AAGVIQSPRHLIKEKRETATLKCYPIPRHDTVYWYQQGPGQDPQFLISFYEKMQSDKGSIPDRFSAQQFSDYHSELNMSSLELGDSALYFCASSLESGTRTFFGQGTRLTVV.

The rearrangement uses TRBV2 and TRBJ2-7; 9 nucleotides line up with TRBD1. V dropped 4 bases and J dropped 6; count of bases not matched to a gene: 4. In germline, CDR1 is SNHLY, CDR2 FYNNEI. The CDR3 contains 13 residues. For the CDR3, the DNA is TGTGCCAGCAGTGGGACAGGGGTGGGCGAGCAGTACTTC. This sequence encodes CASSGTGVGEQYF. Together with reference TRBV2 and TRBJ2-7, the CDR3 gives the full variable domain: EPEVTQTPSHQVTQMGQEVILRCVPISNHLYFYWYRQILGQKVEFLVSFYNNEISEKSEIFDDQFSVERPDGSNFTLKIRSTKLEDSAMYFCASSGTGVGEQYFGPGTRLTVT.

This chain connects TRBV7-2 to TRBJ2-1; 9 bases are shared with TRBD1. The CDR3 has 13 amino acids. V was pared by 4 bases and J by 10 bases, with 5 bases of the junction left unmatched. The germline CDR1 and CDR2 sequences are SGHTA and FQGNSA. The CDR3 nucleotides are TGTGCCAGCAGCTCAGGGACAGGGATGGAGCAGTTCTTC. Encoded protein: CASSSGTGMEQFF.

This sequence joins TRBV7-9 and TRBJ2-3; TRBD2 might be the D (5 bases). Trimming shortened V by 0 bases and J by 6 bases, and 10 bases separated the two germline ends. This CDR3 contains 14 residues. CDR1 is SEHNR, CDR2 FQNEAQ, per germline (reference sequence). The CDR3 sequence: CASSLALGKDTQYF. DNA of the CDR3: TGTGCCAGCAGCTTAGCGCTCGGGAAGGATACGCAGTATTTT.

The chain links TRBV5-4 to TRBJ2-5; TRBD2 is a possible D gene (6 bases). Germline lookup yields CDR1 SGHNT and CDR2 YYREEE (reference sequence). The CDR3 runs to 14 residues. Trimming pared 4 bases from V and 5 bases from J, leaving 15 bases between. CDR3 sequence (DNA): TGTGCCAGCAGCATTGGAGGGATGGGGGAGACCCAGTACTTC. This sequence encodes CASSIGGMGETQYF.

The rearrangement joins TRBV9 to TRBJ2-3; 10 bases agree with TRBD2. This CDR3 region has 17 residues. Germline loops: CDR1 SGDLS, CDR2 YYNGEE. V lost 2 bases to trimming and J lost 4 bases; unmatched junction nucleotides: 10. The chain's CDR3 is CASSVSSGGAYADTQYF. For the CDR3, the DNA is TGTGCCAGCAGCGTTTCCAGCGGGGGGGCCTACGCAGATACGCAGTATTTT.

This sequence joins TRBV5-4 and TRBJ1-4; a possible D gene is TRBD1 (6 bases). There are 14 residues in the CDR3. V lost 3 bases to trimming and J lost 6 bases, with 12 bases between them. The germline CDR1 and CDR2 sequences are SGHNT and YYREEE (reference sequence). The CDR3 nucleotides read TGTGCCAGCAGCTCTGGGGGCCGGGATGAAAAACTGTTTTTT. Encoded protein: CASSSGGRDEKLFF.

The chain joins TRBV20-1 to TRBJ2-3; D not resolved. Germline V gives CDR1 DFQATT, CDR2 SNEGSKA (reference sequence). CDR3 length: 12 amino acids. Deletions cut 3 bases from V and 6 bases from J, with 10 bases between. CDR3 DNA: TGCAGTGCTAGTGATGCGAAGGATACGCAGTATTTT. Translated: CSASDAKDTQYF.

The rearrangement joins TRBV5-6 to TRBJ2-3; unclear D gene. V was clipped by 2 bases and J by 4 bases, with 8 bases between them. In germline, CDR1 is SGHDT, CDR2 YYEEEE. The CDR3 has 13 residues. In DNA, the CDR3 is TGTGCCAGCAGCTTCTTCCAGGCAGATACGCAGTATTTT. It translates to CASSFFQADTQYF.

This clone was seen only once. Here the CDR3 DNA reads TGTGCCAGCAGGGGTGGGGCGAACACTGAAGCTTTCTTT. As protein: CASRGGANTEAFF. The chain recombines TRBV6-6 with TRBJ1-1, with a possible D match to TRBD1 (5 bases). Trimming took off 6 bases at V and 1 base at J, with 9 bases between the two ends. This CDR3 comprises 13 residues. Per the germline V gene, CDR1 is MNHNY and CDR2 is SVGAGI (reference sequence).

The chain couples TRBV11-2 to TRBJ1-1; TRBD1 might be the D (6 bases). Germline assignment: CDR1 SGHAT and CDR2 FQNNGV. The CDR3 has 14 residues. The V gene lost 7 bases and the J gene lost 1 base, with 13 bases spanning the gap. The CDR3 reads CASTWGQRNTEAFF. The CDR3 DNA reads as TGTGCCAGCACTTGGGGGCAGAGGAACACTGAAGCTTTCTTT.

V usage is TRBV27 and J usage is TRBJ1-2; 9 nucleotides match TRBD1. This CDR3 has 17 residues. Germline V gene sequence: CDR1 MNHEY, CDR2 SMNVEV (reference sequence). The V gene end was trimmed by 8 bases and the J gene end by 3 bases; junction bases not matched to a gene: 16. This chain's CDR3 is CASGTRTGVPAYYGYTF. CDR3 bases: TGTGCCAGCGGGACCCGGACAGGGGTCCCCGCCTACTATGGCTACACCTTC.

The CDR3 DNA is TGTGCCAGCAGCTTAAGCAGGGGCACGGATGAGCAGTTCTTC. Protein product: CASSLSRGTDEQFF. The V call is TRBV7-9, the J call TRBJ2-1; D possibly corresponds to TRBD1 (6 bases). This CDR3 contains 14 residues. The V end was cut by 2 bases, the J end by 8 bases, with 13 bases between. The germline gives CDR1 SEHNR, CDR2 FQNEAQ (reference sequence). The full variable domain, completed using reference TRBV7-9 and TRBJ2-1, is DTGVSQNPRHKITKRGQNVTFRCDPISEHNRLYWYRQTLGQGPEFLTYFQNEAQLEKSRLLSDRFSAERPKGSFSTLEIQRTEQGDSAMYLCASSLSRGTDEQFFGPGTRLTVL.

The chain couples TRBV30 to TRBJ2-7, with D possibly being TRBD2 (5 bases). CDR3 length equals 16 residues. The germline CDR1 and CDR2 sequences are GTSNPN and SVGIG (reference sequence). Trimming pared 2 bases from V and 1 base from J, leaving 18 bases between. The CDR3 DNA is TGTGCCTGGAGTCCGACGGGGAGAGGCCCTTCCTACGAGCAGTACTTC. This encodes CAWSPTGRGPSYEQYF.

The rearrangement uses TRBV5-1 and TRBJ2-7, with TRBD1 as a possible D gene (5 bases). The CDR3 extends over 14 amino acids. Germline V lookup: CDR1 SGHRS, CDR2 YFSETQ. Trimming took 2 bases from V and 5 from J, leaving 14 bases between them. CDR3 sequence: CASSFRQGWDEQYF. The CDR3 DNA sequence: TGCGCCAGCAGCTTTCGGCAGGGATGGGACGAGCAGTACTTC. The variable domain in full, completed from reference TRBV5-1 and TRBJ2-7, reads KAGVTQTPRYLIKTRGQQVTLSCSPISGHRSVSWYQQTPGQGLQFLFEYFSETQRNKGNFPGRFSGRQFSNSRSEMNVSTLELGDSALYLCASSFRQGWDEQYFGPGTRLTVT.

The genes are TRBV29-1 and TRBJ2-7, with 9 bases aligning to TRBD1. CDR3 length equals 13 residues. Per the germline V gene, CDR1 is SQVTM and CDR2 is ANQGSEA. V lost 6 bases to trimming and J lost 6 bases; unmatched junction nucleotides: 9. The chain's CDR3 is CSVDGTGSGEQYF. The CDR3 DNA reads TGCAGCGTCGACGGGACAGGGAGCGGCGAGCAGTACTTC.

The chain uses TRBV24-1 and TRBJ2-3; 14 positions agree with TRBD2. Germline assignment: CDR1 KGHDR and CDR2 SFDVKD. The CDR3 has 17 amino acids. V dropped 2 bases and J dropped 3; count of bases not matched to a gene: 3. CDR3 loop: CATSDSRTSGRTDTQYF. In DNA, the CDR3 is TGTGCCACCAGTGATTCTAGGACTAGCGGGAGGACAGATACGCAGTATTTT.

The rearrangement joins TRBV10-2 to TRBJ2-4, with D possibly being TRBD2 (5 bases). CDR1 is WSHSY and CDR2 is SAAADI in the germline V gene. Trimming pared 3 bases from V and 0 bases from J, leaving 9 bases between. The CDR3 extends over 15 amino acids. For the CDR3, the DNA is TGCGCCAGCAGTGATACGGCGGGAGCCAAAAACATTCAGTACTTC. Residues: CASSDTAGAKNIQYF.

This chain joins TRBV4-3 and TRBJ2-1, with 8 bases lining up with TRBD2. CDR1 and CDR2 (germline): LGHNA, YSLEER. The CDR3 covers 16 residues. After removal of 0 bases from V and 4 bases from J, the junction contained 5 bases not matched to a gene. CDR3 in amino acids: CASSQDPTSGYNEQFF. Here the CDR3 DNA reads TGCGCCAGCAGCCAAGATCCTACTAGCGGTTACAATGAGCAGTTCTTC.

This rearrangement joins TRBV4-3 to TRBJ2-4, with 7 nucleotides matching TRBD2. Unmatched junction bases numbered 6, after V lost 1 base and J lost 0 bases. Looked up from germline, CDR1 is LGHNA and CDR2 is YSLEER. The CDR3 has 17 amino acids. CDR3 amino acids: CASSQGGAGLAKNIQYF. DNA for the CDR3: TGCGCCAGCAGCCAAGGGGGAGCGGGGCTAGCCAAAAACATTCAGTACTTC.